Presented here are 5 T cell receptor beta chains from one specimen sequenced in a study of T-cell memory formation after mild COVID-19. One entry per CDR3 protein results from TCRdb running MiXCR on the 5' RACE reads. Found here are some 40,000 distinct CDR3 sequences, about 6.1% of them singletons; the top ten hold about 0.81%. The sequenced sample consisted of PBMCs or a T cell subset sorted from them (not recorded which). All receptors come from an adult who had mild COVID-19 (a few samples of this study predate the infection). Cell type and time point are not known.

The chain has TRBV6-2 or TRBV6-3 and TRBJ1-5; 11 bases agree with TRBD1. The CDR3 has 15 residues. V dropped 6 bases and J dropped 6; count of bases not matched to a gene: 7. From germline, CDR1 is MNHEY and CDR2 SVGEGT. The CDR3 sequence is CASSFTGTGGQPQHF. The CDR3 nucleotides are TGTGCCAGCAGCTTCACCGGGACAGGGGGTCAGCCCCAGCATTTT.

Only a few counts were recorded for this clonotype. The V gene is TRBV30, the J gene TRBJ2-7; TRBD2 is a possible D gene (6 bases). V gave up 6 bases and J gave up 1 base, with 13 bases separating them. Germline-derived CDR1 and CDR2 are GTSNPN and SVGIG (reference sequence). There are 13 residues in the CDR3. As DNA, the CDR3 is TGTGCCTGCCTGGGCGGGGCTTCCTACGAGCAGTACTTC. As protein: CACLGGASYEQYF. The full variable domain, rest sourced from reference TRBV30 and TRBJ2-7, is SQTIHQWPATLVQPVGSPLSLECTVEGTSNPNLYWYRQAAGRGLQLLFYSVGIGQISSEVPQNLSASRPQDRQFILSSKKLLLSDSGFYLCACLGGASYEQYFGPGTRLTVT.

This chain links TRBV4-1 with TRBJ1-2; 10 bases map to TRBD1. The CDR3 sequence is 15 residues long. Per the germline V gene, CDR1 is MGHRA and CDR2 is YSYEKL. With 5 bases clipped from V and 5 bases from J, the junction kept 8 bases outside the gene matches. CDR3 coding DNA: TGCGCCAGCAGCATCCTCGGGGGACAGGGGTATGGCTACACCTTC. This sequence encodes CASSILGGQGYGYTF.

This clonotype has more than one count but fewer than ten. This sequence joins TRBV2 and TRBJ1-1; D unresolved. CDR1 and CDR2 (germline): SNHLY, FYNNEI. The CDR3 length is 15 residues. Trimming shortened V by 2 bases and J by 0 bases, and 10 bases separated the two germline ends. The CDR3 spells CASSETGLLNTEAFF. In DNA form, the CDR3 reads TGTGCCAGCAGTGAAACGGGTCTCCTGAACACTGAAGCTTTCTTT.

This clonotype was observed many times. The chain employs TRBV7-6 and TRBJ2-1, with D tentatively TRBD1 (7 bases). Trimming took off 5 bases at V and 5 bases at J, with 19 bases between the two ends. Germline CDR1 and CDR2: SGHVS and FNYEAQ. The CDR3 contains 16 residues. The CDR3 sequence is CASSLIPQGGNNEQFF. The CDR3 DNA sequence: TGTGCCAGCAGCCTTATCCCGCAGGGGGGAAACAATGAGCAGTTCTTC.